This TCR beta chain was sequenced during a study of shared clonotypes between healthy human individuals. Study at large: Donors, aged 18 to 49, were a couple of women and three men.

About this clone itself: The identical CDR3 is also encoded by other nucleotide sequences in the sample.

Trimming pared 5 bases from V and 1 base from J, leaving 12 bases between. The CDR3 contains 14 residues. Germline lookup yields CDR1 MDHEN and CDR2 SYDVKM. Using immunoSEQ multiplex PCR, the repertoire was profiled, and TCRdb retains in-frame clones only, with some absent. The repertoire includes around 690,000 clones, 90% of them detected once, and more than 30% sits in the top ten. This chain connects TRBV28 to TRBJ2-7; D perhaps matches TRBD1 (6 bases). What was sequenced was memory CD8+ T cells from PBMCs. As for subset: CD45RO+ cells pooled with CCR7-negative TemRA cells. The sequence came from a man between 18 and 29 years old in good health. Some clones in this sample may be carry-over from other donors' samples. CDR3 nucleotides: TGTGCCAGCAGTGTGGCAGGGGCGTCCTACGAGCAGTACTTC. Its translation: CASSVAGASYEQYF.